This T cell receptor (beta chain) was identified during a study of cytomegalovirus exposure and HLA in healthy donors. Study-wide context: A prior study identified approximately 110 million unique TCR beta sequences from roughly 170 million T cells. Overall study results and limits: Researchers reported in a later analysis that a missense DCLRE1C variant was tied to TCR beta V- and J-gene trimming. In a later analysis, across HLA loci, associated TCR counts were highest for DRB1, lowest for HLA-C. Some V segments, TRBV6-2 and TRBV6-3 among them, were indistinguishable and were therefore excluded.

PCR primers comprised 60 Vbeta and 13 Jbeta primers. Only in-frame clones appear in the TCRdb table, and some are missing; sequencing was by immunoSEQ multiplex PCR. The sample lists 100,000 or so clones; around 68% were seen once. Concerning this clone itself: Its cognate antigen is unknown.

Per the germline V gene, CDR1 is MGHRA and CDR2 is YSYEKL. CDR3 length equals 12 residues. V lost 1 base to trimming and J lost 4 bases, with 4 bases between them. This sequence joins TRBV4-1 and TRBJ1-1, with D uncertain. The sequenced material came from PBMCs. This TCR was sampled from a man aged 50-59 years in good health and CMV-seronegative. The CDR3 nucleotides are TGCGCCAGCAGCCAAGTAGTCACTGAAGCTTTCTTT. It encodes CASSQVVTEAFF.